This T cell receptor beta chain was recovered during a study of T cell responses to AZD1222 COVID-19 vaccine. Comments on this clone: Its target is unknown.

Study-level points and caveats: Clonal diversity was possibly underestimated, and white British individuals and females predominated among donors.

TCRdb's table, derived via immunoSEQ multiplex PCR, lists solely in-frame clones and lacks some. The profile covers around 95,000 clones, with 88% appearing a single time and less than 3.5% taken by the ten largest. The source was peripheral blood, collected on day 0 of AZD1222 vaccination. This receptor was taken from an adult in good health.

The CDR3 sequence: CASTSTGTSLGQYF. The CDR3 bases are TGTGCCAGCACCTCTACGGGAACCTCCCTTGGGCAGTACTTC. This chain connects TRBV6-5 to TRBJ2-7, with D possibly being TRBD2 (5 bases). Germline lookup yields CDR1 MNHEY and CDR2 SVGAGI. Trimming pared 7 bases from V and 9 bases from J, leaving 22 bases between. The CDR3 spans 14 residues.